Listed below are T cell receptor beta chains from one sample, sequenced in a study of blood T cell repertoires in COVID-19. Data came from immunoSEQ multiplex PCR; TCRdb stores just in-frame clones and leaves some out. The table lists about 200,000 clones, 85% to 90% of them singletons, with 3% in the top ten. The sequencing input was peripheral blood. The receptors here all came from a man aged 60-69 years with acute or convalescent COVID-19. Each CDR3 is given with its conserved first and last residue. Fields, in order: clone size, J gene, D gene, V gene, CDR3 DNA, CDR3 protein. A D gene is named only where the DNA matches it firmly. Clone size, where shown, is once, few, many, or a class for clones that have expanded.

. | TRBJ2-1 | TRBD2 | TRBV7-2 | TGTGCCAGCAGCTACCTCAGCGGGGGGGCCAGTGAGCAGTTCTTC | CASSYLSGGASEQFF
. | TRBJ2-7 | TRBD1 | TRBV18 | TGTGCCAGCTCACCCAGACAGGGCACTAGCTCCTACGAGCAGTACTTC | CASSPRQGTSSYEQYF
. | TRBJ2-7 | . | TRBV5-1 | TGCGCCAGCAGCTTAGGGACATCGAATTCCTACGAGCAGTACTTC | CASSLGTSNSYEQYF
. | TRBJ2-6 | . | TRBV19 | TGTGCCAGTAGTATTGGGCAGGCTGGGGCCAACGTCCTGACTTTC | CASSIGQAGANVLTF
. | TRBJ2-1 | . | TRBV7-9 | TGTGCCAGCAGCACCCGAGGGGGACACCCCTACAATGAGCAGTTCTTC | CASSTRGGHPYNEQFF
. | TRBJ2-7 | TRBD2 | TRBV19 | TGTGCCAGTAAGGGAGGGGAGAAGATATCGGGCGAGCAGTACTTC | CASKGGEKISGEQYF
. | TRBJ1-3 | . | TRBV4-2 | TGTGCCAGCAGCCACGGACAGTCTGGAAACACCATATATTTT | CASSHGQSGNTIYF
. | TRBJ2-1 | . | TRBV18 | TGTGCCAGCTCTCTGGACAGTTACAATGAGCAGTTCTTC | CASSLDSYNEQFF
. | TRBJ1-1 | . | TRBV11-2 | TGTGCCAGCACCCCACAGATAAACACTGAAGCTTTCTTT | CASTPQINTEAFF
. | TRBJ1-1 | . | TRBV11-3 | TGTGCCAGCAGCTTAAGGGGGAACACTGAAGCTTTCTTT | CASSLRGNTEAFF
once | TRBJ1-5 | . | TRBV27 | TGTGCCAGCAGTCGAATGGGCCCGACGGGCAATCAGCCCCAGCATTTT | CASSRMGPTGNQPQHF
. | TRBJ1-1 | . | TRBV4-3 | TGCGCCAGCAGCCGCGGGGGACTGAACACTGAAGCTTTCTTT | CASSRGGLNTEAFF
many | TRBJ1-2 | TRBD1 | TRBV5-1 | TGCGCCAGCAGCCCGACTTTACAGGGGGCGAGGGGCTACACCTTC | CASSPTLQGARGYTF
once | TRBJ2-5 | . | TRBV25-1 | TGTGCCAGCAGTGAATACGACACCCCACAAGAGACCCAGTACTTC | CASSEYDTPQETQYF
. | TRBJ1-6 | . | TRBV5-1 | TGCGCCAGCAGCTTGGGAGGGACAAATAATTCACCCCTCCACTTT | CASSLGGTNNSPLHF
. | TRBJ2-5 | TRBD2 | TRBV29-1 | TGCAGCGTTACGGGACTAGGGGGGACCCAGTACTTC | CSVTGLGGTQYF
. | TRBJ2-5 | TRBD1 | TRBV6-2/TRBV6-3 | TGTGCCAGCAGCCCTCGGGGACAGGAACTTAAAGAGACCCAGTACTTC | CASSPRGQELKETQYF
. | TRBJ2-1 | . | TRBV6-5 | TGTGCCAGCAGAGGGGGAGCTGCCGGGGAGCAGTTCTTC | CASRGGAAGEQFF
. | TRBJ2-1 | TRBD2 | TRBV11-2 | TGTGCCAGCAGCGCCCGGGGAGCGGGGCTCGTATCTGAGCAGTTCTTC | CASSARGAGLVSEQFF
. | TRBJ2-1 | . | TRBV10-2 | TGCGCCAGCAGTGGGGGGGGGCCTTCCTACAATGAGCAGTTCTTC | CASSGGGPSYNEQFF
. | TRBJ2-7 | . | TRBV5-1 | TGCGCCAGCAGCGTCCAGGGTAGAGGCTACGAGCAGTACTTC | CASSVQGRGYEQYF
. | TRBJ1-1 | TRBD1 | TRBV6-5 | TGTGCCAGCAGCCCAAACAGGGGGAGGAGAGCCGTGGCTTTCTTT | CASSPNRGRRAVAFF
. | TRBJ2-3 | . | TRBV5-4 | TGTGCCAGCAGCTTGGCCGGCGGGGGCGGGGCAGATACGCAGTATTTT | CASSLAGGGGADTQYF
. | TRBJ2-5 | TRBD2 | TRBV5-1 | TGCGCCAGCAGCATCGTGAGGCGGGGGGGACAAGAGACCCAGTACTTC | CASSIVRRGGQETQYF
. | TRBJ2-2 | . | TRBV5-1 | TGCGCCAGCAGCTTGGCTTTAACCGGGGAGCTGTTTTTT | CASSLALTGELFF
. | TRBJ2-3 | . | TRBV18 | TGTGCCAGCTCACCACCGACACTAGATACGCAGTATTTT | CASSPPTLDTQYF
few | TRBJ2-2 | TRBD1 | TRBV5-1 | TGCGCCAGCAGCGCCCGGACAGGTACCGGGGAGCTGTTTTTT | CASSARTGTGELFF
. | TRBJ1-5 | . | TRBV19 | TGTGCCAGTAGTCCAGGACCGGGGGGTGTTCAGCCCCAGCATTTT | CASSPGPGGVQPQHF
. | TRBJ2-5 | . | TRBV2 | TGTGCCAGCAGTACCCCCGACAGCCAAGAGACCCAGTACTTC | CASSTPDSQETQYF
. | TRBJ2-7 | TRBD2 | TRBV2 | TGTGCCAGCAGCGACGCCTTCGGGGGGTCGTCCTACGAGCAGTACTTC | CASSDAFGGSSYEQYF
. | TRBJ1-2 | . | TRBV4-3 | TGCGCCAGCAGCCAATCCTCGGCACGGACATCTGGCTACACCTTC | CASSQSSARTSGYTF
. | TRBJ1-5 | . | TRBV9 | TGTGCCAGCAGCGTAGGGACAGACCGGACTCAGCCCCAGCATTTT | CASSVGTDRTQPQHF
. | TRBJ2-7 | . | TRBV6-5 | TGTGCCAGCAGCCCGGGGGACAGCGGCTACGAGCAGTACTTC | CASSPGDSGYEQYF
. | TRBJ1-2 | TRBD1 | TRBV29-1 | TGCAGCGTTGAAGATACCCTAGGACAGGGTAACTATGGCTACACCTTC | CSVEDTLGQGNYGYTF
. | TRBJ2-5 | . | TRBV12-3/TRBV12-4 | TGTGCCAGCAGTCGTGACACCCAAGAGACCCAGTACTTC | CASSRDTQETQYF
. | TRBJ1-2 | TRBD1 | TRBV29-1 | TGCAGCTATACCGGGACAGGGGATGGCTACACCTTC | CSYTGTGDGYTF
. | TRBJ1-4 | TRBD1 | TRBV4-1 | TGCGCCAGCAGCCAAGGTCACCGGACAGGCGATAATGAAAAACTGTTTTTT | CASSQGHRTGDNEKLFF
. | TRBJ2-2 | TRBD2 | TRBV12-5 | TGTGCTAGTGGTTCTTCTCTAGCGGCGAACACCGGGGAGCTGTTTTTT | CASGSSLAANTGELFF
. | TRBJ1-1 | TRBD1 | TRBV5-1 | TGCGCCAGCAGCTTGGGGACAGGGTTGACTGAAGCTTTCTTT | CASSLGTGLTEAFF
. | TRBJ2-1 | . | TRBV7-3 | TGTGCCAGCAGCCAACAGGGAATGGCCTACAATGAGCAGTTCTTC | CASSQQGMAYNEQFF
. | TRBJ1-5 | . | TRBV6-5 | TGTGCCAGCAGTTACTCGTCCGGGGGAAATCAGCCCCAGCATTTT | CASSYSSGGNQPQHF
. | TRBJ2-1 | TRBD2 | TRBV3-1/TRBV3-2 | TGTGCCAGCAGCCAAGATACTAGCGGGGTGTACAATGAGCAGTTCTTC | CASSQDTSGVYNEQFF
once | TRBJ2-5 | . | TRBV4-1 | TGCGCCAGCAGCCCTACGTTAGGCCGGCGGGAGACCCAGTACTTC | CASSPTLGRRETQYF
few | TRBJ2-2 | TRBD2 | TRBV25-1 | TGTGCCAGCAGTGAATTGGGTAGCGGGTACACCGGGGAGCTGTTTTTT | CASSELGSGYTGELFF
. | TRBJ2-4 | TRBD2 | TRBV14 | TGTGCCAGCAGCCAATCATCACTAGCGGGGGGCCGGATAGCCAAAAACATTCAGTACTTC | CASSQSSLAGGRIAKNIQYF
. | TRBJ2-5 | . | TRBV9 | TGTGCCAGCAGCGACAGGGTAGAAGAGACCCAGTACTTC | CASSDRVEETQYF